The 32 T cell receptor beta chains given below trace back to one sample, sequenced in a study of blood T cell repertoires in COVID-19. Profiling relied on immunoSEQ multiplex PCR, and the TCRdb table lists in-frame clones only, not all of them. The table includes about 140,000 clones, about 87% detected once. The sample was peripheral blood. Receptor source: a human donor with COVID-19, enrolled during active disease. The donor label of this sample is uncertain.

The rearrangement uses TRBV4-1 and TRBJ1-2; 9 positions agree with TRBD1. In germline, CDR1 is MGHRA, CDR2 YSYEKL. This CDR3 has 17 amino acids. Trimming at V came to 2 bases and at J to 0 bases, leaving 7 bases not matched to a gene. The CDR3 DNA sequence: TGCGCCAGCAGCCAACCAAACAGGGGGCCGGCTAACTATGGCTACACCTTC. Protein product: CASSQPNRGPANYGYTF.

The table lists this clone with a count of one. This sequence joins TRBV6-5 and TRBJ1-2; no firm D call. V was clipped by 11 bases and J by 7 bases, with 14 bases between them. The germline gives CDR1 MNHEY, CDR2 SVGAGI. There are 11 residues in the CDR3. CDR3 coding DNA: TGTGCCGGAGAGGTCCCGTCTGGCTACACCTTC. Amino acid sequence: CAGEVPSGYTF.

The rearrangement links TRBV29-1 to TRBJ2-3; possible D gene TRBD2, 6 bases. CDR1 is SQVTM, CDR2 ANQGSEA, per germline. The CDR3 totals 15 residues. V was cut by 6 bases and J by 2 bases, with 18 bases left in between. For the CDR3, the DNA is TGCAGCGTCGCGGGGACGGACGATTACACAGATACGCAGTATTTT. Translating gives CSVAGTDDYTDTQYF.

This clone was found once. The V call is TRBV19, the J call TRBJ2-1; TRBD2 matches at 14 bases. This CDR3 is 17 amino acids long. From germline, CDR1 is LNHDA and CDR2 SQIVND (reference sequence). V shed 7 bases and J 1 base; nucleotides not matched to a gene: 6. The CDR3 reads CASNSGTSGGSYNEQFF. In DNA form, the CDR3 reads TGTGCCAGTAACTCCGGGACTAGCGGGGGATCCTACAATGAGCAGTTCTTC.

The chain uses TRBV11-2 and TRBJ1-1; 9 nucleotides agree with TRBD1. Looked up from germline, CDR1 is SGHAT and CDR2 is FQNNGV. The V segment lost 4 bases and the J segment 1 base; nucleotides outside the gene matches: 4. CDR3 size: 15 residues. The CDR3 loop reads CASSSRTGENTEAFF. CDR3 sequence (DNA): TGTGCCAGCAGCTCCCGGACAGGGGAGAACACTGAAGCTTTCTTT. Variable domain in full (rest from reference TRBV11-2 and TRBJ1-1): EAGVAQSPRYKIIEKRQSVAFWCNPISGHATLYWYQQILGQGPKLLIQFQNNGVVDDSQLPKDRFSAERLKGVDSTLKIQPAKLEDSAVYLCASSSRTGENTEAFFGQGTRLTVV.

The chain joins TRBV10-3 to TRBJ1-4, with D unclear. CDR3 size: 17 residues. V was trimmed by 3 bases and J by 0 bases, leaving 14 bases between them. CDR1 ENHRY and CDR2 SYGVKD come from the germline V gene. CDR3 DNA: TGTGCCATCAGTGACCCCATGGCCGGGGCAACTAATGAAAAACTGTTTTTT. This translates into CAISDPMAGATNEKLFF.

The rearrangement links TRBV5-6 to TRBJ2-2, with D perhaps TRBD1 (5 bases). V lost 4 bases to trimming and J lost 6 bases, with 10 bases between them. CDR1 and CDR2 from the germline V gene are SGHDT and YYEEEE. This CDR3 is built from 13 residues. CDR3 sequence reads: CASSLQEPGELFF. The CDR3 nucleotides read TGTGCCAGCAGCCTACAGGAACCCGGGGAGCTGTTTTTT. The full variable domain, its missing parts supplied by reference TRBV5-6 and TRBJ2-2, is DAGVTQSPTHLIKTRGQQVTLRCSPKSGHDTVSWYQQALGQGPQFIFQYYEEEERQRGNFPDRFSGHQFPNYSSELNVNALLLGDSALYLCASSLQEPGELFFGEGSRLTVL.

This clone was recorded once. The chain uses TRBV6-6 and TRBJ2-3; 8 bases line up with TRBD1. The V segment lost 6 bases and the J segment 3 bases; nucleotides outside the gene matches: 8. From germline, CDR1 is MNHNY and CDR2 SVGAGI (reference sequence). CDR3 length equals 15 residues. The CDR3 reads CASRGTGDSTDTQYF. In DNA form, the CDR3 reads TGTGCCAGCAGAGGGACAGGAGATAGTACAGATACGCAGTATTTT.

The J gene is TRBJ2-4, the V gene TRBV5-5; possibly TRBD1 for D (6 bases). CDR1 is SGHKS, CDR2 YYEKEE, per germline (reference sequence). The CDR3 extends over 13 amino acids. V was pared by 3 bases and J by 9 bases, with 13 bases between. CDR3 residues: CASSSETGLIQYF. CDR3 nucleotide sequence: TGTGCCAGCAGCTCGGAAACAGGGCTCATTCAGTACTTC.

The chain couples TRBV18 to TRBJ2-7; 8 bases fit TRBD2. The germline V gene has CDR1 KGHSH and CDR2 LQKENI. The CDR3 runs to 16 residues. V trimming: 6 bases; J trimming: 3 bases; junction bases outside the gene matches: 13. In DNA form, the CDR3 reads TGTGCCAGCTCGTCGGGGGGGGCGGCTAGCTTCTACGAGCAGTACTTC. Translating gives CASSSGGAASFYEQYF.

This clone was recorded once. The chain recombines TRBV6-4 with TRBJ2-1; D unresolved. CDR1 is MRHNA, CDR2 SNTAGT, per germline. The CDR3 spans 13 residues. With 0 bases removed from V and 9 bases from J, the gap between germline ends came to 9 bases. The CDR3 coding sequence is TGTGCCAGCAGTGACTCGAAAAGAGGTGAGCAGTTCTTC. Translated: CASSDSKRGEQFF.

CDR3 sequence reads: CATSGGGGDYEQYF. In nucleotides, the CDR3 is TGTGCCACCAGCGGGGGGGGCGGCGACTACGAGCAGTACTTC. The V and J genes are TRBV15 and TRBJ2-7, with TRBD2 as a possible D gene (7 bases). V was shortened by 5 bases and J by 3 bases, with 14 bases between the two germline ends. Germline V gene data show CDR1 as LNHNV and CDR2 as YYDKDF (reference sequence). CDR3 length equals 14 residues. The variable domain in full, with the rest retrieved from reference TRBV15 and TRBJ2-7, is DAMVIQNPRYQVTQFGKPVTLSCSQTLNHNVMYWYQQKSSQAPKLLFHYYDKDFNNEADTPDNFQSRRPNTSFCFLDIRSPGLGDTAMYLCATSGGGGDYEQYFGPGTRLTVT.

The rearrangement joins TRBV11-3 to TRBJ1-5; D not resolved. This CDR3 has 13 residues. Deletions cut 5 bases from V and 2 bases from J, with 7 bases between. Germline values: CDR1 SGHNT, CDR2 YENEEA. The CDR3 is CASSPPGNQPQHF. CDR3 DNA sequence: TGTGCCAGCAGCCCTCCCGGCAATCAGCCCCAGCATTTT.

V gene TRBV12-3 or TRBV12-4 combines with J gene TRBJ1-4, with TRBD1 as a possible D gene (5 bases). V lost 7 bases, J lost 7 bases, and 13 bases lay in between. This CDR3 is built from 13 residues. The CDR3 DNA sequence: TGTGCCAGCAAGGCGGGGCACCGTGAAAAACTGTTTTTT. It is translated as CASKAGHREKLFF.

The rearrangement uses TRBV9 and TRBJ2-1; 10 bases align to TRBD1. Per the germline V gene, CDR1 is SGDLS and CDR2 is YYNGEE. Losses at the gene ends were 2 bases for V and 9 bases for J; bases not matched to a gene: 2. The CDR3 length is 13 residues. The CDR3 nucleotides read TGTGCCAGCAGCGTGACAGGGGGCTTTGAGCAGTTCTTC. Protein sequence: CASSVTGGFEQFF. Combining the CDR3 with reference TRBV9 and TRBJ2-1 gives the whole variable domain DSGVTQTPKHLITATGQRVTLRCSPRSGDLSVYWYQQSLDQGLQFLIQYYNGEERAKGNILERFSAQQFPDLHSELNLSSLELGDSALYFCASSVTGGFEQFFGPGTRLTVL.

The DNA for the CDR3 is TGTGCCAGCAGCTGGGGATCCCCGGGACAGGGTTACGAGCAGTACTTC. This translates into CASSWGSPGQGYEQYF. The chain joins TRBV7-8 to TRBJ2-7; 9 nucleotides match TRBD1. The trim removed 4 bases at V and 4 bases at J, leaving 11 bases unmatched. The germline V gene encodes CDR1 SGHVS and CDR2 FQNEAQ. CDR3 length equals 16 residues.

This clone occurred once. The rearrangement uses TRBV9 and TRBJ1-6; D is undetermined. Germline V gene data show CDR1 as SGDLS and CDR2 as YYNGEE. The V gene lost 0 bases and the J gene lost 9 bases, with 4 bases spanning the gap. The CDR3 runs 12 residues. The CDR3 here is CASSVAGSPLHF. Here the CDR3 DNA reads TGTGCCAGCAGCGTAGCGGGTTCACCCCTCCACTTT.

CDR3 sequence: CASSQDDGGVVYEQYF. The CDR3 region has the DNA TGCGCCAGCAGCCAAGATGACGGGGGGGTCGTTTACGAGCAGTACTTC. The chain couples TRBV4-1 to TRBJ2-7, with TRBD2 matching over 8 bases. Germline CDR1 and CDR2: MGHRA and YSYEKL. Trimming removed 0 bases from V and 4 bases from J; junction bases left unmatched: 8. The CDR3 extends over 16 amino acids.

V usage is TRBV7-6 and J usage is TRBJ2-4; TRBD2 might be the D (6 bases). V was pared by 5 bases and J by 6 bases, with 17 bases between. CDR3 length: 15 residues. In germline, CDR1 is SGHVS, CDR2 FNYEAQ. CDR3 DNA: TGTGCCAGCAGCCCGTTTGCCGGGACTCTAAACATTCAGTACTTC. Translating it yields CASSPFAGTLNIQYF.

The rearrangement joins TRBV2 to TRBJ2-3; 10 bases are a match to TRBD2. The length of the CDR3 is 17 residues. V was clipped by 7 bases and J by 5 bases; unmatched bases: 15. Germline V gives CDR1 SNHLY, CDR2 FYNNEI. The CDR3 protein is CASTMPEAGGLEDTQYF. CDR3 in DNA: TGTGCCAGCACCATGCCTGAAGCGGGGGGGCTGGAAGATACGCAGTATTTT.

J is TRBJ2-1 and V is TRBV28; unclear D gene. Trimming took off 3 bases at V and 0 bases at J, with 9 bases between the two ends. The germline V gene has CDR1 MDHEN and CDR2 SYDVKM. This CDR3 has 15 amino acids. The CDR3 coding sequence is TGTGCCAGCAGTTTCCCGCCGAGCTCCTACAATGAGCAGTTCTTC. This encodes CASSFPPSSYNEQFF.

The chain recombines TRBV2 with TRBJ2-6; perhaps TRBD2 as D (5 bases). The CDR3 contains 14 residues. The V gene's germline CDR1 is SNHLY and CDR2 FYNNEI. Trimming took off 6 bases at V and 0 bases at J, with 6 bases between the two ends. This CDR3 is CASRDFSGANVLTF. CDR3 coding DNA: TGTGCCAGCAGGGACTTCTCTGGGGCCAACGTCCTGACTTTC. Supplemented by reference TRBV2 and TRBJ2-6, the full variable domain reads EPEVTQTPSHQVTQMGQEVILRCVPISNHLYFYWYRQILGQKVEFLVSFYNNEISEKSEIFDDQFSVERPDGSNFTLKIRSTKLEDSAMYFCASRDFSGANVLTFGAGSRLTVL.

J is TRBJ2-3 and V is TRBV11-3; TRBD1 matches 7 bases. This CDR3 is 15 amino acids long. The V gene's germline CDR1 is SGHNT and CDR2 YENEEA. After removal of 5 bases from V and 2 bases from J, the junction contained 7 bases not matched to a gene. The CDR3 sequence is CASSARQGATDTQYF. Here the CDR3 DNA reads TGTGCCAGCAGCGCAAGACAGGGAGCCACAGATACGCAGTATTTT.

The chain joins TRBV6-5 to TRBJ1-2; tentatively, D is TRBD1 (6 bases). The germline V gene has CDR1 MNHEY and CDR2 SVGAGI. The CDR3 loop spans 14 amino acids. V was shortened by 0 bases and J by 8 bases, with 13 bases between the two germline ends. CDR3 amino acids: CASSYSGQLAGYTF. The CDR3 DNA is TGTGCCAGCAGTTACTCAGGACAGCTGGCGGGCTACACCTTC.

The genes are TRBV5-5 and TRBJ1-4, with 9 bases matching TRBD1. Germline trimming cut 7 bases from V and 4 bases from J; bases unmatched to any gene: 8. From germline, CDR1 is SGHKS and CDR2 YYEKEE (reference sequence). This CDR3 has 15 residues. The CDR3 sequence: CASFRTGAGNEKLFF. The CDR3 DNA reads TGTGCCAGCTTTCGGACAGGGGCCGGTAATGAAAAACTGTTTTTT.

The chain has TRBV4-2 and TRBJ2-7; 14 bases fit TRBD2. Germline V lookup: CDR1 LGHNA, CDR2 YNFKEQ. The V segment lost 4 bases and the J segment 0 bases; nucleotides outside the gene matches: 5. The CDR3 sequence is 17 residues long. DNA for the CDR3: TGTGCCAGCAGCCCCGGGACTAGCGGGAGAAGCTCCTACGAGCAGTACTTC. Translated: CASSPGTSGRSSYEQYF.

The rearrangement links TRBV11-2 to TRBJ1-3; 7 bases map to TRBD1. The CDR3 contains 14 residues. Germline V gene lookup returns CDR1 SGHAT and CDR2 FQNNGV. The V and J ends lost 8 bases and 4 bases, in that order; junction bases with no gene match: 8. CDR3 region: CASALTGAGNTIYF. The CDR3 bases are TGTGCCAGCGCCTTAACAGGGGCGGGAAACACCATATATTTT.

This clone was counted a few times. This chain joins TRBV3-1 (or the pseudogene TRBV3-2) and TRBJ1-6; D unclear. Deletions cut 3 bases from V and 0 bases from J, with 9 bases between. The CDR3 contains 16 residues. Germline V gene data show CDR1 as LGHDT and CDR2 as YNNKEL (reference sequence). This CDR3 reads CASSHAGSSYNSPLHF. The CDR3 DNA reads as TGTGCCAGCAGCCATGCGGGGAGCTCCTATAATTCACCCCTCCACTTT.

DNA for the CDR3: TGTGCCAGCAGCACGTCAGGGTCTAGTCGGGGCTACACCTTC. Amino acid sequence: CASSTSGSSRGYTF. This chain links TRBV9 with TRBJ1-2, with D tentatively TRBD1 (5 bases). Trimming stripped 4 bases from V and 8 bases from J, with 18 bases between. This CDR3 spans 14 amino acids. CDR1 is SGDLS and CDR2 is YYNGEE in the germline V gene.

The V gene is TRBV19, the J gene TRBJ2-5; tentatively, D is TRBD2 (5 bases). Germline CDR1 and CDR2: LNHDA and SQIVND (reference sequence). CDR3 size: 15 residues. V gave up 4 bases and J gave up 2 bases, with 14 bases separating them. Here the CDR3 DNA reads TGTGCCAGTAGTAGCCAAGCCAGACTACAAGAGACCCAGTACTTC. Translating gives CASSSQARLQETQYF.

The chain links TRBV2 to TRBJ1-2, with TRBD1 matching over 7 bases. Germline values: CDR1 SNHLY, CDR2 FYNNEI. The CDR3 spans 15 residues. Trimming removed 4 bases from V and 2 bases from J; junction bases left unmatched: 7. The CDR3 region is CASSVFEGQNYGYTF. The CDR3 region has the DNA TGTGCCAGCAGTGTATTTGAGGGACAGAACTATGGCTACACCTTC.

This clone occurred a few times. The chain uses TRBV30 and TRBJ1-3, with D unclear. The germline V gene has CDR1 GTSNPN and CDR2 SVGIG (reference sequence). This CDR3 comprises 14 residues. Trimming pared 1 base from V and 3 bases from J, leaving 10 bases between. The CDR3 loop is CAWSGREYGNTIYF. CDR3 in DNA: TGTGCCTGGAGTGGGAGGGAGTATGGAAACACCATATATTTT. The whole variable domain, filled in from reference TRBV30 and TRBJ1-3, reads SQTIHQWPATLVQPVGSPLSLECTVEGTSNPNLYWYRQAAGRGLQLLFYSVGIGQISSEVPQNLSASRPQDRQFILSSKKLLLSDSGFYLCAWSGREYGNTIYFGEGSWLTVV.